These 8 T cell receptor beta chains share one sample of origin, sequenced in a study of blood T cell repertoires in COVID-19. TCRdb keeps only in-frame clones here, not all; method: immunoSEQ multiplex PCR. The profile shows some 130,000 clones, around 89% of them singletons. The sample comprised peripheral blood. These receptors were collected from a man in his fifties or sixties with active or convalescent COVID-19.

The CDR3 DNA is TGTGCCAGCAGCTACGGGACAGATCAGCCCCAGCATTTT. Residues: CASSYGTDQPQHF. The rearrangement links TRBV7-2 to TRBJ1-5; 7 positions match TRBD1. Germline loops: CDR1 SGHTA, CDR2 FQGNSA. The CDR3 covers 13 residues. V lost 4 bases, J lost 5 bases, and 2 bases stayed unmatched.

The genes are TRBV5-1 and TRBJ2-5; the D gene is possibly TRBD1 (5 bases). The CDR3 spans 17 residues. Trimming took off 0 bases at V and 0 bases at J, with 15 bases between the two ends. CDR1 SGHRS and CDR2 YFSETQ come from the germline V gene. The CDR3 DNA reads TGCGCCAGCAGCTTGGCCGCTGCTAGACAGTACCAAGAGACCCAGTACTTC. It encodes CASSLAAARQYQETQYF.

This chain uses TRBV7-6 with TRBJ2-1, with D maybe TRBD2 (6 bases). With 5 bases removed from V and 0 bases from J, the gap between germline ends came to 11 bases. Germline lookup yields CDR1 SGHVS and CDR2 FNYEAQ. This CDR3 contains 15 residues. The CDR3 region is CASSPRRGSYNEQFF. The DNA of the CDR3 is TGTGCCAGCAGCCCTCGGCGGGGCTCCTACAATGAGCAGTTCTTC.

V and J are TRBV5-4 and TRBJ1-2; 10 bases are a match to TRBD1. The junction had 2 bases not matched to a gene; V was cut back by 4 bases and J by 2 bases. CDR3 length: 14 residues. Germline V lookup: CDR1 SGHNT, CDR2 YYREEE (reference sequence). The CDR3 loop reads CASSPGQGNYGYTF. The CDR3 DNA sequence: TGTGCCAGCAGCCCGGGACAGGGGAACTATGGCTACACCTTC.

The chain employs TRBV19 and TRBJ2-7, with TRBD1 matching 9 bases. Unmatched junction bases numbered 5, after V lost 4 bases and J lost 4 bases. CDR1 is LNHDA and CDR2 is SQIVND in the germline V gene (reference sequence). This CDR3 is 14 amino acids long. DNA for the CDR3: TGTGCCAGTAGTACCCGGGACAGGGTTTACGAGCAGTACTTC. Its translation: CASSTRDRVYEQYF.

The V and J genes are TRBV4-3 and TRBJ2-7, with 10 bases aligning to TRBD2. V lost 3 bases to trimming and J lost 2 bases; unmatched junction nucleotides: 10. CDR1 and CDR2 (germline): LGHNA, YSLEER. This CDR3 contains 17 residues. CDR3 protein: CASSQDTTSGSPYEQYF. The CDR3 DNA reads as TGCGCCAGCAGCCAGGATACGACTAGCGGGTCACCCTACGAGCAGTACTTC.

The V gene is TRBV28, the J gene TRBJ1-2, with TRBD1 identical over 7 bases. The CDR3 totals 12 residues. With 11 bases clipped from V and 8 bases from J, the junction kept 11 bases outside the gene matches. Germline V gene lookup returns CDR1 MDHEN and CDR2 SYDVKM. As DNA, the CDR3 is TGTGCCGGGGGACAGTTCCCGGGGGGCTACACCTTC. Its protein is CAGGQFPGGYTF.

The chain joins TRBV4-1 to TRBJ1-2; no firm D call. The CDR3 has 12 residues. The germline V gene encodes CDR1 MGHRA and CDR2 YSYEKL. Trimming left V 3 bases short and J 2 bases short, with 4 bases between. The CDR3 reads CASSQANYGYTF. The CDR3 DNA follows: TGCGCCAGCAGCCAGGCCAACTATGGCTACACCTTC.